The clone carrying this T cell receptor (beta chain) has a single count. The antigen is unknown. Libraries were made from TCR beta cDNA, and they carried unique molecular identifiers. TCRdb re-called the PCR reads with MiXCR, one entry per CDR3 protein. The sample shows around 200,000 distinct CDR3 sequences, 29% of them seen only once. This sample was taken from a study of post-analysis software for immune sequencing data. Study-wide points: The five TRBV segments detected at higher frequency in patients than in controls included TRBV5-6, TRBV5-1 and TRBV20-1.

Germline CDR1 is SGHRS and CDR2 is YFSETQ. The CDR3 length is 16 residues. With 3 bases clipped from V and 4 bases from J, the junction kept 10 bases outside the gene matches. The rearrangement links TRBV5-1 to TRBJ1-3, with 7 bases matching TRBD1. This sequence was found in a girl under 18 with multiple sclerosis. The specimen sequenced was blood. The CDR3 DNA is TGCGCCAGCAGCTCGGACAGGCTCCCGGCGGGAAACACCATATATTTT. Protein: CASSSDRLPAGNTIYF.